These 28 T cell receptor beta chains were all obtained from the same sample, sequenced in a study of chemoradiotherapy in HPV16-positive cancers. Using immunoSEQ multiplex PCR, the repertoire was profiled, and TCRdb retains in-frame clones only, with some absent. The sample lists about 53,000 clones, about 92% occurring once. The source material was blood, sampled from a patient who underwent chemoradiotherapy. The receptors originated from a human donor with HPV-associated anogenital cancer.

The chain couples TRBV5-8 to TRBJ2-7; 9 bases align to TRBD1. In germline, CDR1 is SGHTS, CDR2 YDEGEE. The CDR3 spans 17 residues. Unmatched junction bases numbered 12, after V lost 0 bases and J lost 5 bases. For the CDR3, the DNA is TGTGCCAGCAGCTTGGCCTTATCAGGACAGGGGAAGGACGAGCAGTACTTC. The encoded protein is CASSLALSGQGKDEQYF.

The rearrangement uses TRBV7-2 and TRBJ2-3; D remains ambiguous. The CDR3 is 11 residues long. V shed 5 bases and J shed 3 bases, with 3 bases lying between them. CDR1 SGHTA and CDR2 FQGNSA come from the germline V gene. CDR3 in amino acids: CASSRTDTQYF. DNA of the CDR3: TGTGCCAGCAGCCGTACAGATACGCAGTATTTT.

The V call is TRBV19, the J call TRBJ1-4, with a weak D call TRBD1 (5 bases). CDR1 and CDR2 from the germline V gene are LNHDA and SQIVND (reference sequence). The CDR3 spans 13 residues. Trimming cost V 7 bases and J 5 bases, with 11 bases left between them. The CDR3 here is CASMMGPNEKLFF. CDR3 nucleotide sequence: TGTGCCAGTATGATGGGGCCGAATGAAAAACTGTTTTTT. Complete variable domain (other parts from reference TRBV19 and TRBJ1-4): DGGITQSPKYLFRKEGQNVTLSCEQNLNHDAMYWYRQDPGQGLRLIYYSQIVNDFQKGDIAEGYSVSREKKESFPLTVTSAQKNPTAFYLCASMMGPNEKLFFGSGTQLSVL.

V gene TRBV11-3 combines with J gene TRBJ2-3, with no clear D. Deletions cut 4 bases from V and 10 bases from J, with 15 bases between. The length of the CDR3 is 13 residues. The germline gives CDR1 SGHNT, CDR2 YENEEA. The CDR3 DNA reads TGTGCCAGCAGCTATGGTTCAGCAGGCGCGCAGTATTTT. Translation gives CASSYGSAGAQYF.

The rearrangement links TRBV7-2 to TRBJ2-7; tentatively, D is TRBD1 (5 bases). The CDR3 extends over 15 amino acids. Trimming took off 0 bases at V and 6 bases at J, with 15 bases between the two ends. Germline assignment: CDR1 SGHTA and CDR2 FQGNSA. The CDR3 DNA is TGTGCCAGCAGCTTAGCGGACCGACCAAGGGGCGAGCAGTACTTC. Translated, it gives CASSLADRPRGEQYF. Variable domain in full (rest from reference TRBV7-2 and TRBJ2-7): GAGVSQSPSNKVTEKGKDVELRCDPISGHTALYWYRQSLGQGLEFLIYFQGNSAPDKSGLPSDRFSAERTGGSVSTLTIQRTQQEDSAVYLCASSLADRPRGEQYFGPGTRLTVT.

J is TRBJ1-5 and V is TRBV7-9; a possible D gene is TRBD1 (5 bases). The germline V gene encodes CDR1 SEHNR and CDR2 FQNEAQ (reference sequence). With 5 bases removed from V and 3 bases from J, the gap between germline ends came to 11 bases. The CDR3 runs 14 residues. The CDR3 region is CASSPSGANQPQHF. The CDR3, as DNA: TGTGCCAGCAGCCCCTCCGGGGCCAATCAGCCCCAGCATTTT.

CDR3 residues: CASSLRVSTGELFF. Written as DNA, the CDR3 is TGTGCCAGCAGCTTAAGGGTCTCTACAGGGGAGCTGTTTTTT. This chain connects TRBV11-3 to TRBJ2-2; no firm D call. The CDR3 spans 14 residues. CDR1 and CDR2 (germline): SGHNT, YENEEA. With 2 bases removed from V and 8 bases from J, the gap between germline ends came to 12 bases. The whole variable domain, filled in from reference TRBV11-3 and TRBJ2-2, reads EAGVVQSPRYKIIEKKQPVAFWCNPISGHNTLYWYLQNLGQGPELLIRYENEEAVDDSQLPKDRFSAERLKGVDSTLKIQPAELGDSAVYLCASSLRVSTGELFFGEGSRLTVL.

The chain has TRBV7-9 and TRBJ2-7; D is unresolved. The length of the CDR3 is 13 residues. V was shortened by 4 bases and J by 0 bases, with 7 bases between the two germline ends. Germline CDR1 SEHNR, CDR2 FQNEAQ (reference sequence). CDR3 coding DNA: TGTGCCAGCAGCTCACGGGTCTCCTACGAGCAGTACTTC. Translation gives CASSSRVSYEQYF.

The V gene is TRBV2, the J gene TRBJ2-7; the D is unclear. The CDR3 is made up of 11 amino acids. The V end lost 2 bases, the J end lost 6 bases, and 5 bases lay between the germline ends. Germline V gene sequence: CDR1 SNHLY, CDR2 FYNNEI. Here the CDR3 DNA reads TGTGCCAGCAGTGAAATAGGCGAGCAGTACTTC. Translation: CASSEIGEQYF.

The chain joins TRBV27 to TRBJ1-2, with D possibly matching TRBD1 (6 bases). The ends were cut back, 3 bases at V and 3 bases at J, with 8 bases in the middle. Germline CDR1 MNHEY, CDR2 SMNVEV (reference sequence). The CDR3 contains 13 residues. The CDR3 is CASSLDRDYGYTF. The CDR3 region has the DNA TGTGCCAGCAGTTTGGACAGAGACTATGGCTACACCTTC.

The chain joins TRBV11-2 to TRBJ1-1, with D maybe TRBD1 (5 bases). This CDR3 region has 17 residues. The V end lost 5 bases, the J end lost 0 bases, and 19 bases lay between the germline ends. The V gene's germline CDR1 is SGHAT and CDR2 FQNNGV. In DNA form, the CDR3 reads TGTGCCAGCAGCCAGAAGCGGGGACCAACGGTGAACACTGAAGCTTTCTTT. It codes for CASSQKRGPTVNTEAFF.

The chain joins TRBV6-1 to TRBJ2-2, with D possibly TRBD1 on 8 matching bases. V shed 5 bases and J shed 1 base, with 11 bases lying between them. Germline values: CDR1 MNHNS, CDR2 SASEGT. This CDR3 spans 15 amino acids. The CDR3 DNA sequence: TGTGCCAGCAGTAGCGGGACAGGGAACACCGGGGAGCTGTTTTTT. It specifies CASSSGTGNTGELFF.

V usage is TRBV7-2 and J usage is TRBJ1-2; 7 nucleotides match TRBD1. V dropped 5 bases and J dropped 4; count of bases not matched to a gene: 10. From germline, CDR1 is SGHTA and CDR2 FQGNSA. This CDR3 region has 15 residues. The CDR3 sequence: CASSPGLTGSYGYTF. The CDR3 DNA reads as TGTGCCAGCAGCCCCGGCCTGACAGGGTCCTATGGCTACACCTTC.

J is TRBJ2-1 and V is TRBV5-4; tentatively, D is TRBD1 or TRBD2 (6 bases each). The CDR3 contains 13 residues. V lost 10 bases, J lost 6 bases, and 17 bases lay in between. The germline CDR1 and CDR2 sequences are SGHNT and YYREEE (reference sequence). This chain's CDR3 is CAWGAEFSNEQFF. CDR3 nucleotides: TGTGCCTGGGGGGCGGAGTTCAGCAATGAGCAGTTCTTC.

The chain has TRBV19 and TRBJ2-2; 9 nucleotides line up with TRBD1. The CDR3 runs to 16 residues. The V gene end was trimmed by 7 bases and the J gene end by 1 base; junction bases not matched to a gene: 7. In germline, CDR1 is LNHDA, CDR2 SQIVND (reference sequence). CDR3 nucleotide sequence: TGTGCCAGTACCCGATACAGGGGGCTGAACACCGGGGAGCTGTTTTTT. Translation gives CASTRYRGLNTGELFF.

This sequence joins TRBV7-9 and TRBJ2-5, with D hard to call. The length of the CDR3 is 13 residues. Per the germline V gene, CDR1 is SEHNR and CDR2 is FQNEAQ (reference sequence). Deletions cut 1 base from V and 5 bases from J, with 8 bases between. CDR3 DNA: TGTGCCAGCAGCTTAGGTCTTTTGGAGACCCAGTACTTC. Its translation is CASSLGLLETQYF.

This sequence joins TRBV5-8 and TRBJ2-3; D might be TRBD1 (6 bases). Germline assignment: CDR1 SGHTS and CDR2 YDEGEE. The V and J ends lost 4 bases and 6 bases respectively, with 18 bases between them. There are 15 residues in the CDR3. The CDR3, as DNA: TGTGCCAGCAGCAGGCCGGGACAACCAAAGGATACGCAGTATTTT. The encoded protein is CASSRPGQPKDTQYF.

The chain carries TRBV7-2 and TRBJ2-2; D is ambiguous. CDR1 is SGHTA and CDR2 is FQGNSA in the germline V gene. V was clipped by 5 bases and J by 0 bases, with 13 bases between them. This CDR3 spans 16 amino acids. This CDR3 is CASSLVQSPNTGELFF. The CDR3 DNA follows: TGTGCCAGCAGCCTAGTCCAGTCCCCGAACACCGGGGAGCTGTTTTTT.

The V gene is TRBV5-1, the J gene TRBJ2-1; D remains ambiguous. The ends were cut back, 0 bases at V and 0 bases at J, with 7 bases in the middle. Germline CDR1 and CDR2: SGHRS and YFSETQ. This CDR3 contains 15 residues. The CDR3 nucleotides read TGCGCCAGCAGCTTGGGGGGAATCTCCTACAATGAGCAGTTCTTC. Encoded protein: CASSLGGISYNEQFF.

The rearrangement links TRBV18 to TRBJ2-7; D is unclear. V was shortened by 5 bases and J by 0 bases, with 2 bases between the two germline ends. The germline CDR1 and CDR2 sequences are KGHSH and LQKENI. This CDR3 has 11 amino acids. CDR3 in amino acids: CASSTSYEQYF. CDR3 nucleotide sequence: TGTGCCAGCTCAACCTCCTACGAGCAGTACTTC.

The gene calls are TRBV4-1 and TRBJ2-3; D is perhaps TRBD2 (6 bases). The V and J ends lost 3 bases and 2 bases respectively, with 12 bases between them. Germline values: CDR1 MGHRA, CDR2 YSYEKL. The CDR3 extends over 15 amino acids. CDR3 sequence (DNA): TGCGCCAGCAGCCATTTGTTGCGGGACACAGATACGCAGTATTTT. Translated, it gives CASSHLLRDTDTQYF.

V gene TRBV19 combines with J gene TRBJ2-7; TRBD1 matches 10 bases. The CDR3 sequence is 16 residues long. Per the germline V gene, CDR1 is LNHDA and CDR2 is SQIVND (reference sequence). V lost 3 bases and J lost 3; bases outside the gene matches: 8. CDR3 DNA sequence: TGTGCCAGTAGTATGGGAAATTGGGACAGGGGCTACGAGCAGTACTTC. This codes for CASSMGNWDRGYEQYF.

The genes are TRBV7-2 and TRBJ1-2; D is uncertain. The germline CDR1 and CDR2 sequences are SGHTA and FQGNSA. With 4 bases removed from V and 7 bases from J, the gap between germline ends came to 13 bases. The CDR3 length is 13 residues. DNA of the CDR3: TGTGCCAGCAGCTCCTCAGGATATGCTGGCTACACCTTC. It is translated as CASSSSGYAGYTF.

This clone has only one observation. This sequence joins TRBV6-6 and TRBJ2-1, with TRBD2 matching over 8 bases. CDR1 is MNHNY, CDR2 SVGAGI, per germline (reference sequence). Trimming at V came to 0 bases and at J to 7 bases, leaving 8 bases not matched to a gene. There are 16 residues in the CDR3. The CDR3 here is CASSYSRREVGNEQFF. The CDR3 nucleotides are TGTGCCAGCAGTTACTCGCGGCGGGAGGTTGGGAATGAGCAGTTCTTC.

This clone showed up just once. V and J are TRBV11-2 and TRBJ1-5; perhaps TRBD1 as D (6 bases). Deletions cut 1 base from V and 5 bases from J, with 12 bases between. This CDR3 has 15 amino acids. Looked up from germline, CDR1 is SGHAT and CDR2 is FQNNGV. The CDR3 protein is CASSLGAGAYQPQHF. The CDR3 DNA follows: TGTGCCAGCAGCTTAGGGGCAGGGGCTTATCAGCCCCAGCATTTT.

The gene calls are TRBV6-1 and TRBJ1-5; no reliable D call. V lost 0 bases and J 0 bases, leaving 12 bases between the germline ends. This CDR3 region has 17 residues. The germline gives CDR1 MNHNS, CDR2 SASEGT. In DNA form, the CDR3 reads TGTGCCAGCAGTGAAGCCGGTGGCAGCTTTAGCAATCAGCCCCAGCATTTT. Protein sequence: CASSEAGGSFSNQPQHF.

V gene TRBV7-9 combines with J gene TRBJ2-5, with D hard to call. Between the trimmed V and J ends, which lost 2 bases and 1 base, there was a span of 11 bases. Germline V CDR1 and CDR2: SEHNR, FQNEAQ (reference sequence). The CDR3 contains 15 residues. The DNA of the CDR3 is TGTGCCAGCAGCTTAAATGTGGCAGCCCAAGAGACCCAGTACTTC. Its translation is CASSLNVAAQETQYF.

As DNA, the CDR3 is TGTGCCAGCAGCCAAGGTCGGACTAGCGGGAGGGAAAAGCAGTACTTC. This translates into CASSQGRTSGREKQYF. The chain couples TRBV14 to TRBJ2-7; 15 positions match TRBD2. Germline trimming cut 1 base from V and 8 bases from J; bases unmatched to any gene: 6. Looked up from germline, CDR1 is SGHDN and CDR2 is FVKESK. CDR3 length: 16 residues.